One sample yielded the 3 T cell receptor beta chains listed below, sequenced in a study of human T cells and chemical hapten exposure. Time point in this sample: patch test 1, 2 weeks after DPC sensitization. Treatment noted: therapeutic diphenylcyclopropenone sensitization with weekly scalp DPC. The starting material, unfractionated whole blood, was used for total RNA extraction. TCRdb independently ran MiXCR on the RACE reads; one entry per CDR3 protein. The sample has approximately 34,000 distinct CDR3 sequences, approximately 6.3% seen once. The sample consisted of whole blood, taken in connection with sensitization to the hapten diphenylcyclopropenone (DPC). All receptors derive from a woman aged 30 to 39 with alopecia areata. Some clones in this sample may be carry-over from other donors' samples.

The sample holds many counts of this clonotype. The CDR3 is CASSFQGRNTEAFF. The CDR3 bases are TGTGCCAGCAGCTTCCAGGGGAGGAACACTGAAGCTTTCTTT. V is TRBV7-2 and J is TRBJ1-1, with D possibly TRBD1 on 6 matching bases. The CDR3 spans 14 residues. Trimming pared 3 bases from V and 1 base from J, leaving 9 bases between. From germline, CDR1 is SGHTA and CDR2 FQGNSA. Using reference TRBV7-2 and TRBJ1-1 for the parts outside the CDR3, the full variable domain is GAGVSQSPSNKVTEKGKDVELRCDPISGHTALYWYRQSLGQGLEFLIYFQGNSAPDKSGLPSDRFSAERTGGSVSTLTIQRTQQEDSAVYLCASSFQGRNTEAFFGQGTRLTVV.

This clonotype was seen only a few times. The V and J genes are TRBV20-1 and TRBJ1-5; D is unresolved. The germline gives CDR1 DFQATT, CDR2 SNEGSKA (reference sequence). The CDR3 runs 14 residues. The ends were cut back, 5 bases at V and 7 bases at J, with 18 bases in the middle. The CDR3 DNA reads TGCAGTGCTTCCCCAGGCTTCACCGGGCAGCCCCAGCATTTT. Its translation: CSASPGFTGQPQHF.

This clonotype was seen more than once but under ten times. The V gene is TRBV28, the J gene TRBJ2-4, with a tentative D call TRBD1 (6 bases). The V end was cut by 4 bases, the J end by 4 bases, with 11 bases between. The CDR3 runs 14 residues. Germline V lookup: CDR1 MDHEN, CDR2 SYDVKM. The CDR3 bases are TGTGCCAGCAGTTCAACAGGGTTTAAAAACATTCAGTACTTC. This gives the protein CASSSTGFKNIQYF.